This T cell receptor (beta chain) was recorded in a study of read filtering for tumor transcriptome and immune sequencing. The study, taken as a whole, reports: Single-read clonotypes: approximately 87% of IR-seq clonotypes (around 3.4% of reads), 74.6% of RNA-seq clonotypes (less than 50% of reads). Even smaller IR-seq throughput identified most shared clonotypes.

Between the trimmed V and J ends, which lost 8 bases and 5 bases, there was a span of 13 bases. Germline lookup yields CDR1 LNHDA and CDR2 SQIVND (reference sequence). There are 13 residues in the CDR3. Every patient had bone marrow sampled while the disease was active. This clonotype was seen more than once but under ten times. Its antigen is unknown. From approximately 430 ng of RNA, a library with molecular barcoded alpha/delta and beta/gamma adaptors was made. A single record per CDR3 protein comes from TCRdb applying MiXCR to the reads. The top ten clones hold approximately 8% of a sample with around 130,000 distinct CDR3 sequences, approximately 13% of them seen once.

The source is a donor at least 40 years old with multiple myeloma. This chain connects TRBV19 to TRBJ1-5; D call uncertain. Sequencing used a population of CD138-negative cells sorted from bone marrow. CDR3 nucleotides: TGTGCCAGTTCCGGGTCTCGAGATCAGCCCCAGCATTTT. It codes for CASSGSRDQPQHF.